This entry features one T cell receptor beta chain sequence. TCR beta rearrangements were amplified from peripheral blood genomic DNA. A mixed TRB-A/B primer pool amplified rearranged TRB by multiplex touch-down PCR. TCRdb re-derived calls from the multiplex PCR reads in MiXCR, one entry per CDR3 protein. Of about 12,000 distinct CDR3 sequences listed, around 29% are singletons. The data stem from a study of T cell repertoires in aging, cancer and after chemotherapy. About the research overall: Over several months to years, re-sampled healthy donor repertoires clearly shared clones.

The germline V and J ends were trimmed by 5 bases and 0 bases, with 15 bases remaining between them. CDR3 length: 15 amino acids. CDR1 is SGHDT and CDR2 is YYEEEE in the germline V gene. This TCR derives from a human donor in good health. The donor label of this sample is uncertain. The chain carries TRBV5-6 and TRBJ2-7, with D perhaps TRBD1 (5 bases). The sequencing input was blood. CDR3 amino acids: CASRNLTAVSYEQYF. The CDR3 nucleotides are TGTGCCAGCAGAAACTTGACAGCAGTCTCCTACGAGCAGTACTTC.